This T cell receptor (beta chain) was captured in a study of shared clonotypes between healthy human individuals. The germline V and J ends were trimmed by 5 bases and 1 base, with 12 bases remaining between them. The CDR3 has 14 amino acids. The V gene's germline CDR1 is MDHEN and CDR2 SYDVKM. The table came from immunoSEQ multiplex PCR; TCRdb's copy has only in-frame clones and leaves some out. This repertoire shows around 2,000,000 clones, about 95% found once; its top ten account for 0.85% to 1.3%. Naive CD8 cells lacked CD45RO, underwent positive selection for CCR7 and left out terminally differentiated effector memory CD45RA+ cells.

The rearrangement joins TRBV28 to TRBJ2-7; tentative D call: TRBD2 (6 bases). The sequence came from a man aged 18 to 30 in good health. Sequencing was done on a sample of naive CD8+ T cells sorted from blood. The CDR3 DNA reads TGTGCCAGCAGTCCTTCGGGACTTTCCTACGAGCAGTACTTC. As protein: CASSPSGLSYEQYF.